A selection of T cell receptor beta chains follows, all from one sample in a study of blood T cell repertoires in COVID-19. Clones were read by immunoSEQ multiplex PCR, and TCRdb kept only the in-frame ones, dropping some. The table records 90,000 to 150,000 clones, about two thirds of them present only once. The sample taken for sequencing was peripheral blood. The receptors were gathered from a human donor with acute or convalescent COVID-19. The donor label of this sample is uncertain. CDR3s include the opening cysteine and the closing phenylalanine or tryptophan. The order of the fields is J gene, clone size, D gene, CDR3 length, V gene, CDR3 DNA, CDR3 protein. D genes are given only for firm matches. Clone size is not always given. Where it is, it says once, few, many or a class for expanded clones.

j_gene: TRBJ1-6; abundance: NA; d_gene: NA; len: 14; v_gene: TRBV7-9; CDR3nt: TGTGCCAGCAGCCGGGAGTCCTATAATTCACCCCTCCACTTT; CDR3aa: CASSRESYNSPLHF
j_gene: TRBJ1-1; abundance: NA; d_gene: NA; len: 17; v_gene: TRBV18; CDR3nt: TGTGCCAGCTCACCAAGGTTAGGAACAGGCCTGAACACTGAAGCTTTCTTT; CDR3aa: CASSPRLGTGLNTEAFF
j_gene: TRBJ1-2; abundance: once; d_gene: TRBD1; len: 14; v_gene: TRBV18; CDR3nt: TGTGCCAGCTCTCCCGACAGGGGTGGTGTTGGCTACACCTTC; CDR3aa: CASSPDRGGVGYTF
j_gene: TRBJ1-1; abundance: once; d_gene: TRBD1; len: 17; v_gene: TRBV4-1; CDR3nt: TGCGCCAGCAGCCAAGCGACAGGGGGCGCTGGGAACACTGAAGCTTTCTTT; CDR3aa: CASSQATGGAGNTEAFF
j_gene: TRBJ1-2; abundance: few; d_gene: NA; len: 11; v_gene: TRBV19; CDR3nt: TGTGCCAGTAGCGGGATAGGAGGCTACACCTTC; CDR3aa: CASSGIGGYTF
j_gene: TRBJ2-1; abundance: NA; d_gene: TRBD2; len: 13; v_gene: TRBV7-9; CDR3nt: TGTGCCAGCAGCTGGGGGACTAGCGACGAGCAGTTCTTC; CDR3aa: CASSWGTSDEQFF
j_gene: TRBJ1-1; abundance: NA; d_gene: NA; len: 15; v_gene: TRBV7-6; CDR3nt: TGTGCCAGCAGCGAAGGGGTGATGAGATCGACTGAAGCTTTCTTT; CDR3aa: CASSEGVMRSTEAFF
j_gene: TRBJ1-4; abundance: NA; d_gene: NA; len: 14; v_gene: TRBV19; CDR3nt: TGTGCCAGTAGTCTAGGTCGGGGGAGTGAAAAACTGTTTTTT; CDR3aa: CASSLGRGSEKLFF
j_gene: TRBJ2-5; abundance: NA; d_gene: NA; len: 16; v_gene: TRBV25-1; CDR3nt: TGTGCCAGCAGTGAATTTGTGGGGGGGCCGGGGGAGACCCAGTACTTC; CDR3aa: CASSEFVGGPGETQYF
j_gene: TRBJ2-1; abundance: NA; d_gene: NA; len: 16; v_gene: TRBV11-2; CDR3nt: TGTGCCAGCAGCTTAGTAGGCGGGGGCTCTCAGAATGAGCAGTTCTTC; CDR3aa: CASSLVGGGSQNEQFF
j_gene: TRBJ1-1; abundance: few; d_gene: TRBD1; len: 16; v_gene: TRBV3-1/TRBV3-2; CDR3nt: TGTGCCAGCAACTCCCGCGACAGGGGCCAAAACACTGAAGCTTTCTTT; CDR3aa: CASNSRDRGQNTEAFF
j_gene: TRBJ2-3; abundance: few; d_gene: NA; len: 15; v_gene: TRBV7-3; CDR3nt: TGTGCCAGCAGCGCATCGGGGGTTAGCACAGATACGCAGTATTTT; CDR3aa: CASSASGVSTDTQYF
j_gene: TRBJ1-1; abundance: NA; d_gene: TRBD1; len: 12; v_gene: TRBV6-5; CDR3nt: TGTGCCAGCACCCTAGGACAGGCTGAAGCTTTCTTT; CDR3aa: CASTLGQAEAFF
j_gene: TRBJ1-6; abundance: NA; d_gene: NA; len: 18; v_gene: TRBV4-2; CDR3nt: TGTGCCAGCAGCCAAGAGGGGCCCGGGGGGGCCTATAATTCACCCCTCCACTTT; CDR3aa: CASSQEGPGGAYNSPLHF
j_gene: TRBJ1-4; abundance: NA; d_gene: NA; len: 18; v_gene: TRBV4-1; CDR3nt: TGCGCCAGCAGCCAAGATTTCATGTCGGGTAGTGCTAATGAAAAACTGTTTTTT; CDR3aa: CASSQDFMSGSANEKLFF
j_gene: TRBJ1-3; abundance: NA; d_gene: NA; len: 16; v_gene: TRBV9; CDR3nt: TGTGCCAGCAGCGGGGAGGTGGGTCTGGTGGGAAACACCATATATTTT; CDR3aa: CASSGEVGLVGNTIYF
j_gene: TRBJ2-2; abundance: NA; d_gene: NA; len: 13; v_gene: TRBV2; CDR3nt: TGTGCCAGCAGGATGAGAATTACCGGGGAGCTGTTTTTT; CDR3aa: CASRMRITGELFF
j_gene: TRBJ1-5; abundance: NA; d_gene: TRBD1; len: 16; v_gene: TRBV6-6; CDR3nt: TGTGCCAGCAGTACCCGGGACAGGGAGGCGCGGCAGCCCCAGCATTTT; CDR3aa: CASSTRDREARQPQHF
j_gene: TRBJ1-6; abundance: NA; d_gene: TRBD1; len: 15; v_gene: TRBV27; CDR3nt: TGTGCCAGCAGTTTTAGGACAGGGTCAGGCTCACCCCTCCACTTT; CDR3aa: CASSFRTGSGSPLHF
j_gene: TRBJ1-2; abundance: NA; d_gene: TRBD1; len: 14; v_gene: TRBV3-1/TRBV3-2; CDR3nt: TGTGCCAGCAGCGGCCGGGACAGGGACCATGGCTACACCTTC; CDR3aa: CASSGRDRDHGYTF
j_gene: TRBJ2-1; abundance: NA; d_gene: TRBD2; len: 15; v_gene: TRBV9; CDR3nt: TGTGCCAGCAGCGCCCGCCTAGCGGGGGGGGGTGAGCAGTTCTTC; CDR3aa: CASSARLAGGGEQFF
j_gene: TRBJ1-1; abundance: NA; d_gene: TRBD1; len: 15; v_gene: TRBV6-6; CDR3nt: TGTGCCAGCAGTTCTTTTGGGACAGTCGTCAAAGAAGCTTTCTTT; CDR3aa: CASSSFGTVVKEAFF
j_gene: TRBJ2-2; abundance: NA; d_gene: NA; len: 14; v_gene: TRBV18; CDR3nt: TGTGCCAGCTCACCTTATCCAGGGTCCGGGGAGCTGTTTTTT; CDR3aa: CASSPYPGSGELFF
j_gene: TRBJ1-1; abundance: NA; d_gene: NA; len: 17; v_gene: TRBV21-1; CDR3nt: TGTGCCAGCAGCAGCCGCCGGGACAGCTGGGGGAACACTGAAGCTTTCTTT; CDR3aa: CASSSRRDSWGNTEAFF
j_gene: TRBJ1-4; abundance: NA; d_gene: TRBD1; len: 16; v_gene: TRBV7-9; CDR3nt: TGTGCCAGCAGCCACGGACAGGGTCCGGCTGGTGAAAAACTGTTTTTT; CDR3aa: CASSHGQGPAGEKLFF
j_gene: TRBJ1-2; abundance: few; d_gene: NA; len: 14; v_gene: TRBV5-1; CDR3nt: TGCGCCAGCAGCTTGGCGGGGGGCGACTATGGCTACACCTTC; CDR3aa: CASSLAGGDYGYTF
j_gene: TRBJ1-2; abundance: few; d_gene: NA; len: 16; v_gene: TRBV2; CDR3nt: TGTGCCAGCGTACGCTTCCAAGACGCGGCTAACTATGGCTACACCTTC; CDR3aa: CASVRFQDAANYGYTF
j_gene: TRBJ2-1; abundance: once; d_gene: NA; len: 16; v_gene: TRBV5-1; CDR3nt: TGCGCCAGCAGCTTGGGTGGCACTAGTTCCTACAATGAGCAGTTCTTC; CDR3aa: CASSLGGTSSYNEQFF
j_gene: TRBJ1-6; abundance: few; d_gene: NA; len: 13; v_gene: TRBV29-1; CDR3nt: TGCAGCGTTCGAAAGGACATCCAGTCACCCCTCCACTTT; CDR3aa: CSVRKDIQSPLHF
j_gene: TRBJ2-6; abundance: NA; d_gene: TRBD1; len: 19; v_gene: TRBV30; CDR3nt: TGTGCCTGGAGTGTAGCATGGAGGACAGGGCTCTCTGGGGCCAACGTCCTGACTTTC; CDR3aa: CAWSVAWRTGLSGANVLTF
j_gene: TRBJ2-7; abundance: NA; d_gene: TRBD1; len: 14; v_gene: TRBV7-3; CDR3nt: TGTGCCAGCAGCCCATTTCTGACAGGGGGTGAGCAGTACTTC; CDR3aa: CASSPFLTGGEQYF
j_gene: TRBJ2-1; abundance: NA; d_gene: TRBD2; len: 15; v_gene: TRBV3-1/TRBV3-2; CDR3nt: TGTGCCAGCAGCCAAGGTCTAGCGGATTACAATGAGCAGTTCTTC; CDR3aa: CASSQGLADYNEQFF
j_gene: TRBJ2-3; abundance: once; d_gene: TRBD1; len: 14; v_gene: TRBV7-9; CDR3nt: TGTGCCAGCAGCCGAACAGGGGACACAGATACGCAGTATTTT; CDR3aa: CASSRTGDTDTQYF
j_gene: TRBJ1-2; abundance: NA; d_gene: NA; len: 16; v_gene: TRBV19; CDR3nt: TGTGCCAGTAGTAGTGGACAGCTATTCTTAAGCTATGGCTACACCTTC; CDR3aa: CASSSGQLFLSYGYTF
j_gene: TRBJ1-6; abundance: NA; d_gene: NA; len: 16; v_gene: TRBV5-6; CDR3nt: TGTGCCAGCAGCCCAACTCGGGGCAGGGGAATTTCACCCCTCCACTTT; CDR3aa: CASSPTRGRGISPLHF
j_gene: TRBJ1-4; abundance: NA; d_gene: NA; len: 20; v_gene: TRBV7-6; CDR3nt: TGTGCCAGCAGCTTAGGTGCGTGGCAGCGAGGAGGATTTACTAATGAAAAACTGTTTTTT; CDR3aa: CASSLGAWQRGGFTNEKLFF
j_gene: TRBJ2-1; abundance: NA; d_gene: TRBD1; len: 16; v_gene: TRBV7-7; CDR3nt: TGTGCTAGCAGCCCCCTCGGGACAGGGGTGGGCAATGAGCAGTTCTTC; CDR3aa: CASSPLGTGVGNEQFF
j_gene: TRBJ1-5; abundance: once; d_gene: TRBD1; len: 17; v_gene: TRBV7-6; CDR3nt: TGTGCCAGCAGCTTAGGCTTTAGAGGGGGCAGGGATCAGCCCCAGCATTTT; CDR3aa: CASSLGFRGGRDQPQHF
j_gene: TRBJ2-7; abundance: NA; d_gene: NA; len: 13; v_gene: TRBV4-1; CDR3nt: TGCGCCAGCAGCCAAGCGGTGGGCCCCGAGCAGTACTTC; CDR3aa: CASSQAVGPEQYF
j_gene: TRBJ2-7; abundance: NA; d_gene: TRBD1; len: 14; v_gene: TRBV29-1; CDR3nt: TGCAGCGGGGGACAGGGGGGCTCACTGGGGGAGCAGTACTTC; CDR3aa: CSGGQGGSLGEQYF
j_gene: TRBJ2-1; abundance: NA; d_gene: NA; len: 15; v_gene: TRBV4-1; CDR3nt: TGCGCCAGCAGCCCGGAGGGTAGCGGATACAATGAGCAGTTCTTC; CDR3aa: CASSPEGSGYNEQFF
j_gene: TRBJ2-4; abundance: NA; d_gene: NA; len: 14; v_gene: TRBV6-5; CDR3nt: TGTGCCAGCAGCGACAGCCTGGTGCACACCATTCAGTACTTC; CDR3aa: CASSDSLVHTIQYF
j_gene: TRBJ2-1; abundance: few; d_gene: NA; len: 15; v_gene: TRBV7-6; CDR3nt: TGTGCCAGCAGCTTAATGGGCCTCCATGGCGATGAGCAGTTCTTC; CDR3aa: CASSLMGLHGDEQFF
j_gene: TRBJ1-1; abundance: NA; d_gene: TRBD1; len: 13; v_gene: TRBV2; CDR3nt: TGTGCCAGCGGGGACAGGACAGGATCTGAAGCTTTCTTT; CDR3aa: CASGDRTGSEAFF
j_gene: TRBJ1-2; abundance: medium-sized; d_gene: NA; len: 13; v_gene: TRBV6-5; CDR3nt: TGTGCCAGCAGTTACTCCCCACGGGATGGCTACACCTTC; CDR3aa: CASSYSPRDGYTF
j_gene: TRBJ2-2; abundance: NA; d_gene: NA; len: 13; v_gene: TRBV2; CDR3nt: TGTGCCAGCAAGACTGATAACACCGGGGAGCTGTTTTTT; CDR3aa: CASKTDNTGELFF
j_gene: TRBJ2-7; abundance: once; d_gene: NA; len: 11; v_gene: TRBV2; CDR3nt: TGTGCCAGCAGTGTATTATACGAGCAGTACTTC; CDR3aa: CASSVLYEQYF
j_gene: TRBJ1-5; abundance: NA; d_gene: NA; len: 14; v_gene: TRBV5-1; CDR3nt: TGCGCCAGCAGCGAAACAGGAGCATATCAGCCCCAGCATTTT; CDR3aa: CASSETGAYQPQHF